The T cell receptor (beta chain) described here comes from a study of blood T cell repertoires in COVID-19. Study-wide context: Material from acute and convalescent COVID-19 was sourced from the United States, Italy and Spain.

Methods used by the authors: The assay estimated nucleated cells by amplifying reference gene primers. TCRdb's copy holds only in-frame clones and misses some; the assay was immunoSEQ multiplex PCR. The D gene and trimming were derived from the DNA, and the V and J assignments and clone size from that table. The table has over 90,000 clones, about 88% seen once. The CDR3 contains 16 residues. The germline CDR1 and CDR2 sequences are KGHDR and SFDVKD. Trimming pared 1 base from V and 6 bases from J, leaving 14 bases between. Sequencing was done on a sample of peripheral blood. The TCR originated in a human donor in a cohort sampled during active COVID-19. J is TRBJ2-2 and V is TRBV24-1; TRBD2 might be the D (5 bases). CDR3 protein: CATSDLIRGNPGELFF. CDR3 DNA sequence: TGTGCCACCAGTGATTTAATACGGGGAAATCCCGGGGAGCTGTTTTTT.